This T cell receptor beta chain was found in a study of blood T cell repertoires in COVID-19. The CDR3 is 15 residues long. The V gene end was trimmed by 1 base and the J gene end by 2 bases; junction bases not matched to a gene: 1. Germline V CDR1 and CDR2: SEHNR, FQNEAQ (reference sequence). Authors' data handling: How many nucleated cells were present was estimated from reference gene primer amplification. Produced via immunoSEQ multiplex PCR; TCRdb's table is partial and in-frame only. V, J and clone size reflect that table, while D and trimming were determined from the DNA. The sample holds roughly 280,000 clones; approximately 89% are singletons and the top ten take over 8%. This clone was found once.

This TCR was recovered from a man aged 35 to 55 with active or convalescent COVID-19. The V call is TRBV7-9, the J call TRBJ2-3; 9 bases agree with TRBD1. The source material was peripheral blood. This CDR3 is CASSLGDRDTDTQYF. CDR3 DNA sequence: TGTGCCAGCAGCTTAGGGGACAGGGACACAGATACGCAGTATTTT.